A single sample is the source of the 15 T cell receptor beta chains below, sequenced in a study of post-analysis software for immune sequencing data. Study-level results: Controls had lower frequencies than patients of roughly five TRBV segments, which included TRBV5-6, TRBV5-1 and TRBV20-1.

Antigen specificity for these receptors is unknown. The authors incorporated unique molecular identifiers into the TCR beta cDNA libraries. TCRdb called the PCR reads again in MiXCR, with one record for every CDR3 protein. The table includes almost 700,000 distinct CDR3 sequences, over 45% detected once. The sample was blood. Source of these receptors: a girl aged 2 to 10 with multiple sclerosis.

The chain links TRBV7-2 to TRBJ2-1; D uncertain. Germline V gives CDR1 SGHTA, CDR2 FQGNSA. CDR3 length: 13 residues. The V end lost 5 bases, the J end lost 10 bases, and 15 bases lay between the germline ends. The CDR3 DNA reads as TGTGCCAGCAGCCTCCTCGGCCCCCAGGAGCAGTTCTTC. Protein sequence: CASSLLGPQEQFF.

The chain has TRBV20-1 and TRBJ1-5; possibly TRBD1 for D (5 bases). With 0 bases removed from V and 5 bases from J, the gap between germline ends came to 17 bases. CDR1 is DFQATT and CDR2 is SNEGSKA in the germline V gene (reference sequence). This CDR3 region has 16 residues. Here the CDR3 reads CSARDIRTLGHQPQHF. The CDR3 bases are TGCAGTGCTAGAGATATTAGGACTCTGGGACATCAGCCCCAGCATTTT.

The chain joins TRBV7-9 to TRBJ2-3; possibly TRBD1 for D (6 bases). Germline CDR1 is SEHNR and CDR2 is FQNEAQ (reference sequence). V lost 4 bases to trimming and J lost 3 bases, with 11 bases between them. CDR3 length: 14 residues. The CDR3 here is CASSSPRGTDTQYF. CDR3 nucleotides: TGTGCCAGCAGCTCTCCGAGGGGGACAGATACGCAGTATTTT.

The chain employs TRBV12-3 or TRBV12-4 and TRBJ1-6, with D maybe TRBD1 (6 bases). CDR3 length: 12 residues. V lost 5 bases and J 16 bases, leaving 15 bases between the germline ends. As DNA, the CDR3 is TGTGCCAGCAGTACGGACAGCCTCAGGCTCCACTTT. It encodes CASSTDSLRLHF.

The genes are TRBV20-1 and TRBJ2-5; weak D call: TRBD2 (7 bases). V shed 4 bases and J shed 9 bases, with 21 bases lying between them. This CDR3 has 14 residues. Germline assignment: CDR1 DFQATT and CDR2 SNEGSKA (reference sequence). The CDR3 here is CSAINREGRTAQYF. The CDR3 coding sequence is TGCAGTGCTATAAACAGGGAGGGGAGGACGGCCCAGTACTTC.

The chain has TRBV9 and TRBJ2-3, with D possibly being TRBD2 (5 bases). V lost 0 bases and J 6 bases, leaving 8 bases between the germline ends. CDR1 is SGDLS, CDR2 YYNGEE, per germline. The CDR3 is 13 amino acids. The CDR3 loop is CASSVDQRDTQYF. The CDR3 DNA reads as TGTGCCAGCAGCGTAGATCAGCGGGATACGCAGTATTTT.

The CDR3 DNA reads as TGTGCCAGCAGTCCTACACAGGGGTTCGACCAAGAGACCCAGTACTTC. This codes for CASSPTQGFDQETQYF. This rearrangement joins TRBV4-2 to TRBJ2-5, with 7 bases identical to TRBD1. Losses at the gene ends were 6 bases for V and 0 bases for J; bases not matched to a gene: 10. The CDR3 is 16 amino acids. Per the germline V gene, CDR1 is LGHNA and CDR2 is YNFKEQ.

The count of this clonotype is one. The chain employs TRBV11-2 and TRBJ1-1; D remains ambiguous. The germline V gene has CDR1 SGHAT and CDR2 FQNNGV. The CDR3 has 13 amino acids. V was trimmed by 5 bases and J by 4 bases, leaving 11 bases between them. The CDR3, as DNA: TGTGCCAGCAGCCTGACTCCGAGCACTGAAGCTTTCTTT. The encoded protein is CASSLTPSTEAFF.

The V gene is TRBV6-5, the J gene TRBJ2-1; D might be TRBD1 (5 bases). There are 14 residues in the CDR3. Germline CDR1 MNHEY, CDR2 SVGAGI. Between the trimmed V and J ends, which lost 8 bases and 3 bases, there was a span of 14 bases. The CDR3 DNA follows: TGTGCCAGCCAAAAACAGGCCCTCTACAATGAGCAGTTCTTC. The encoded protein is CASQKQALYNEQFF.

This clonotype has only a few counts. The rearrangement uses TRBV4-3 and TRBJ2-5; D is perhaps TRBD2 (5 bases). This CDR3 contains 15 residues. Germline V CDR1 and CDR2: LGHNA, YSLEER. The V end lost 0 bases, the J end lost 3 bases, and 11 bases lay between the germline ends. CDR3: CASSQDLGSEETQYF. The CDR3 bases are TGCGCCAGCAGCCAAGATCTGGGTAGCGAAGAGACCCAGTACTTC.

The gene calls are TRBV29-1 and TRBJ2-7; D is possibly TRBD1 (6 bases). V lost 7 bases to trimming and J lost 5 bases, with 12 bases between them. The CDR3 is made up of 11 amino acids. Germline V gene lookup returns CDR1 SQVTM and CDR2 ANQGSEA. In DNA form, the CDR3 reads TGCAGCGGCCATACAGGGAACGAGCAGTACTTC. Protein sequence: CSGHTGNEQYF.

The chain recombines TRBV4-1 with TRBJ1-1; D is possibly TRBD1 (5 bases). The CDR3 runs 19 residues. In germline, CDR1 is MGHRA, CDR2 YSYEKL. Trimming removed 0 bases from V and 0 bases from J, with 20 bases in between. For the CDR3, the DNA is TGCGCCAGCAGCCAAGATCCAGAGACGGGGGATGTAATGAACACTGAAGCTTTCTTT. It encodes CASSQDPETGDVMNTEAFF.

The rearrangement links TRBV7-2 to TRBJ2-1; D ambiguous. Trimming left V 7 bases short and J 0 bases short, with 16 bases between. Germline loops: CDR1 SGHTA, CDR2 FQGNSA. This CDR3 is built from 16 residues. CDR3 in amino acids: CASTSDGSSSYNEQFF. The DNA for the CDR3 is TGTGCCAGCACCTCCGACGGTTCAAGCTCCTACAATGAGCAGTTCTTC.

The gene calls are TRBV6-2 or TRBV6-3 and TRBJ2-7, with D perhaps TRBD1 or TRBD2 (6 bases each). The CDR3 is 13 residues long. Deletions cut 6 bases from V and 6 bases from J, with 15 bases between. Germline-derived CDR1 and CDR2 are MNHEY and SVGEGT. As DNA, the CDR3 is TGTGCCAGCAGACGAAACGGGGGCCCCGAGCAGTACTTC. This translates into CASRRNGGPEQYF.

This chain joins TRBV7-2 and TRBJ2-5, with TRBD1 identical over 7 bases. This CDR3 is 14 amino acids long. V dropped 5 bases and J dropped 5; count of bases not matched to a gene: 8. The germline gives CDR1 SGHTA, CDR2 FQGNSA. CDR3 protein: CASSPLRGRETQYF. The CDR3 nucleotides are TGTGCCAGCAGCCCTCTAAGGGGGCGGGAGACCCAGTACTTC.